The 24 T cell receptor beta chains reported below all come from one sample, sequenced in a study of cytomegalovirus exposure and HLA in healthy donors (dated by TCRdb to about 2017). The library was built by means of the immunoSEQ multiplex PCR assay. For the multiplex PCR, a mixture combining 60 forward primers for TCR Vbeta segments and 13 reverse primers for TCR Jbeta segments was used. TCRdb mirrors the immuneACCESS table, restricted to in-frame sequences. Some clones are absent from its copies; in checked studies, under half trace to an unresolved V gene, and the reason for the others is unknown. The table for this sample lists 150,000 to 200,000 clones; 65% to 70% of them were counted only once. The top ten clones comprise 4% to 5.5% of the sample. Sequenced input: PBMCs. These receptors all stem from a woman aged 18-29 years in good health and CMV-seropositive.

This clone was observed a handful of times. This chain connects TRBV15 to TRBJ2-5; a weak D match, TRBD1 (6 bases). V lost 0 bases and J 4 bases, leaving 15 bases between the germline ends. This CDR3 region has 16 residues. The germline V gene has CDR1 LNHNV and CDR2 YYDKDF (reference sequence). The CDR3 coding sequence is TGTGCCACCAGCAGAGATGGGCTAGGGGGAAGAGAGACCCAGTACTTC. Its translation: CATSRDGLGGRETQYF. The full variable domain, with the rest looked up from reference TRBV15 and TRBJ2-5, is DAMVIQNPRYQVTQFGKPVTLSCSQTLNHNVMYWYQQKSSQAPKLLFHYYDKDFNNEADTPDNFQSRRPNTSFCFLDIRSPGLGDTAMYLCATSRDGLGGRETQYFGPGTRLLVL.

The CDR3 protein is CASSTKRPGENTEAFF. The CDR3 coding sequence is TGCGCCAGCAGCACCAAACGCCCGGGGGAGAACACTGAAGCTTTCTTT. The chain combines TRBV4-1 with TRBJ1-1; D may be TRBD1 (5 bases). CDR1 and CDR2 from the germline V gene are MGHRA and YSYEKL. The length of the CDR3 is 16 residues. Between the trimmed V and J ends, which lost 5 bases and 1 base, there was a span of 17 bases.

Only a few counts were recorded for this clone. The chain links TRBV5-6 to TRBJ1-5; D unclear. CDR1 is SGHDT and CDR2 is YYEEEE in the germline V gene. This CDR3 contains 18 residues. V was shortened by 1 base and J by 1 base, with 18 bases between the two germline ends. The CDR3, as DNA: TGTGCCAGCAGCTTGTTCAGGTTCGGAACGTTAAGCAATCAGCCCCAGCATTTT. Its translation: CASSLFRFGTLSNQPQHF. Complete variable domain (other parts from reference TRBV5-6 and TRBJ1-5): DAGVTQSPTHLIKTRGQQVTLRCSPKSGHDTVSWYQQALGQGPQFIFQYYEEEERQRGNFPDRFSGHQFPNYSSELNVNALLLGDSALYLCASSLFRFGTLSNQPQHFGDGTRLSIL.

This clone was seen a single time. The rearrangement joins TRBV30 to TRBJ2-1; TRBD1 agrees at 8 bases. The CDR3 is 13 amino acids. CDR1 GTSNPN and CDR2 SVGIG come from the germline V gene (reference sequence). V was pared by 4 bases and J by 12 bases, with 11 bases of the junction left unmatched. Written as DNA, the CDR3 is TGTGCCTGGACGAGCAGGGGGCGTGTTGGGCAGTTCTTC. Residues: CAWTSRGRVGQFF. Combining the CDR3 with reference TRBV30 and TRBJ2-1 gives the whole variable domain SQTIHQWPATLVQPVGSPLSLECTVEGTSNPNLYWYRQAAGRGLQLLFYSVGIGQISSEVPQNLSASRPQDRQFILSSKKLLLSDSGFYLCAWTSRGRVGQFFGPGTRLTVL.

There are a few counts of this clone. The chain recombines TRBV27 with TRBJ1-1; TRBD1 matches 8 bases. The CDR3 loop spans 16 amino acids. CDR1 and CDR2 (germline): MNHEY, SMNVEV (reference sequence). The ends lost 4 bases at V and 0 bases at J; junction bases unmatched: 7. The CDR3: CASSYGTGWMNTEAFF. For the CDR3, the DNA is TGTGCCAGCAGTTATGGGACAGGTTGGATGAACACTGAAGCTTTCTTT.

The sample holds a few counts of this clone. This chain's CDR3 is CAGFRDSSYEQYF. The CDR3 bases are TGTGCCGGTTTTCGGGACAGTTCCTACGAGCAGTACTTC. The chain combines TRBV30 with TRBJ2-7; TRBD1 matches at 7 bases. This CDR3 comprises 13 residues. CDR1 GTSNPN and CDR2 SVGIG come from the germline V gene (reference sequence). Losses at the gene ends were 8 bases for V and 1 base for J; bases not matched to a gene: 8.

This clone was seen a handful of times. The rearrangement joins TRBV7-2 to TRBJ2-7; possible D gene TRBD2, 6 bases. CDR3 length: 13 amino acids. Per the germline V gene, CDR1 is SGHTA and CDR2 is FQGNSA. The V gene lost 5 bases and the J gene lost 5 bases, with 13 bases spanning the gap. The CDR3 loop is CASSPQRVHEQYF. CDR3 in DNA: TGTGCCAGCAGCCCTCAGCGGGTCCACGAGCAGTACTTC.

In this sample, this clone turned up a few times. The chain carries TRBV19 and TRBJ2-1; the D gene is possibly TRBD2 (5 bases). CDR3 size: 17 residues. The V gene's germline CDR1 is LNHDA and CDR2 SQIVND (reference sequence). V lost 3 bases to trimming and J lost 7 bases, with 22 bases between them. CDR3 sequence: CASSMWVLGEGRNEQFF. The CDR3 DNA is TGTGCCAGTAGTATGTGGGTGCTGGGAGAAGGGAGAAATGAGCAGTTCTTC.

This clone was seen a handful of times. V is TRBV2 and J is TRBJ1-6, with D unclear. The CDR3 has 13 residues. Germline V gives CDR1 SNHLY, CDR2 FYNNEI. Trimming took 8 bases from V and 5 from J, leaving 10 bases between them. CDR3 DNA: TGTGCCAGCGAGGGTCAGAATAATTCACCCCTCCACTTT. Protein sequence: CASEGQNNSPLHF.

CDR3 DNA: TGTGCCAGCTCACCACTTGGGGAGGGAAAACTGTTTTTT. It is translated as CASSPLGEGKLFF. V and J are TRBV18 and TRBJ1-4; D uncertain. CDR3 size: 13 residues. Per the germline V gene, CDR1 is KGHSH and CDR2 is LQKENI. V was clipped by 1 base and J by 10 bases, with 10 bases between them. Full variable domain (missing parts from reference TRBV18 and TRBJ1-4): NAGVMQNPRHLVRRRGQEARLRCSPMKGHSHVYWYRQLPEEGLKFMVYLQKENIIDESGMPKERFSAEFPKEGPSILRIQQVVRGDSAAYFCASSPLGEGKLFFGSGTQLSVL.

V and J are TRBV27 and TRBJ2-1; 11 bases are a match to TRBD2. Looked up from germline, CDR1 is MNHEY and CDR2 is SMNVEV (reference sequence). CDR3 length: 17 amino acids. V trimming: 2 bases; J trimming: 1 base; junction bases outside the gene matches: 4. The DNA for the CDR3 is TGTGCCAGCAGTTTAATAGCGGGAGGGACATCCTACAATGAGCAGTTCTTC. As protein: CASSLIAGGTSYNEQFF.

Comment on this clone: One end of the junction fails to match germline, which may point to a read error. Distinct nucleotide sequences in the sample also encode this CDR3. CDR3: CASSDRYSNQPQHF. The CDR3 coding sequence is TGCGCCAGCAGTGACCGTTATAGCAATCAGCCCCAGCATTTT. The chain carries TRBV2 and TRBJ1-5; D is ambiguous. CDR1 is SNHLY and CDR2 is FYNNEI in the germline V gene. The CDR3 runs 14 residues.

The chain links TRBV30 to TRBJ2-1; TRBD2 agrees at 11 bases. V dropped 3 bases and J dropped 8; count of bases not matched to a gene: 6. Germline lookup yields CDR1 GTSNPN and CDR2 SVGIG (reference sequence). The CDR3 has 14 amino acids. The CDR3 reads CAWSLAGGVYEQFF. The CDR3 bases are TGTGCCTGGAGCCTAGCGGGGGGAGTCTATGAGCAGTTCTTC.

Only one count was recorded for this clone. The J gene is TRBJ2-5, the V gene TRBV10-3, with D possibly being TRBD2 (5 bases). This CDR3 comprises 15 residues. Germline V lookup: CDR1 ENHRY, CDR2 SYGVKD. V was trimmed by 2 bases and J by 5 bases, leaving 15 bases between them. CDR3 bases: TGTGCCATCAGTGAGGTCGGGGAGACGGTGGAGACCCAGTACTTC. Translated: CAISEVGETVETQYF.

This chain uses TRBV7-2 with TRBJ2-1; D not certain. The CDR3 runs to 16 residues. CDR1 and CDR2 (germline): SGHTA, FQGNSA. Trimming shortened V by 5 bases and J by 4 bases, and 18 bases separated the two germline ends. The CDR3 spells CASSVPFQVIYNEQFF. DNA of the CDR3: TGTGCCAGCAGCGTGCCCTTTCAGGTGATTTACAATGAGCAGTTCTTC.

On this clone: One end of the junction varies from germline; a read error may be responsible. This chain links TRBV5-5 with TRBJ1-2; a possible D gene is TRBD1 (6 bases). From germline, CDR1 is SGHKS and CDR2 YYEKEE (reference sequence). The CDR3 has 13 amino acids. This CDR3 reads CASSLGAGAGYPF. The CDR3 nucleotides read TGTGCCAGCAGCTTGGGTGCAGGGGCTGGCTACCCCTTC.

This chain connects TRBV11-3 to TRBJ2-3, with 7 bases matching TRBD2. The germline V gene has CDR1 SGHNT and CDR2 YENEEA. The J segment lost 1 base and the V segment lost 1 base, leaving 8 bases of the junction unmatched. CDR3 length: 17 residues. Here the CDR3 reads CASSLVHSRGGTDTQYF. CDR3 nucleotides: TGTGCCAGCAGCTTAGTCCATTCACGGGGGGGCACAGATACGCAGTATTTT.

This clone appeared a few times. The chain carries TRBV28 and TRBJ2-7, with 10 bases fitting TRBD2. The V and J ends lost 2 bases and 6 bases, in that order; junction bases with no gene match: 10. The CDR3 has 16 residues. Germline CDR1 and CDR2: MDHEN and SYDVKM. CDR3 DNA: TGTGCCAGCAGTTTACATCCTAGCGGGAGTCTCGGCGAGCAGTACTTC. Residues: CASSLHPSGSLGEQYF.

This clone appeared a few times. The J gene is TRBJ2-2, the V gene TRBV29-1; 9 bases are a match to TRBD1. The CDR3 is made up of 14 amino acids. Per the germline V gene, CDR1 is SQVTM and CDR2 is ANQGSEA. With 4 bases clipped from V and 3 bases from J, the junction kept 3 bases outside the gene matches. The DNA for the CDR3 is TGCAGCGTTGCAGGGACAGGGCACACCGGGGAGCTGTTTTTT. This sequence encodes CSVAGTGHTGELFF.

V and J are TRBV7-3 and TRBJ2-2, with 10 bases that match TRBD2. The CDR3 sequence is 16 residues long. Per the germline V gene, CDR1 is SGHTA and CDR2 is FQGTGA. V was clipped by 0 bases and J by 4 bases; unmatched bases: 2. The DNA of the CDR3 is TGTGCCAGCAGCTTAACCAAGCGGGGGGGCACCGGGGAGCTGTTTTTT. It codes for CASSLTKRGGTGELFF.

The DNA of the CDR3 is TGTGCCAGCAGTCAGGGGCGGGCTAACTATGGCTACACCTTC. Protein: CASSQGRANYGYTF. This sequence joins TRBV6-6 and TRBJ1-2; the D gene is possibly TRBD1 (6 bases). V gave up 5 bases and J gave up 0 bases, with 10 bases separating them. This CDR3 is built from 14 residues. Germline V gene data show CDR1 as MNHNY and CDR2 as SVGAGI (reference sequence).

This chain joins TRBV2 and TRBJ2-3, with D maybe TRBD1 (6 bases). This CDR3 has 13 amino acids. The V end lost 2 bases, the J end lost 3 bases, and 6 bases lay between the germline ends. CDR1 is SNHLY and CDR2 is FYNNEI in the germline V gene. The CDR3 protein is CASSERGTDTQYF. The CDR3 bases are TGTGCCAGCAGTGAAAGGGGGACAGATACGCAGTATTTT.

The chain recombines TRBV2 with TRBJ1-5, with D perhaps matching TRBD1 (6 bases). The CDR3 totals 14 residues. Trimming shortened V by 6 bases and J by 2 bases, and 11 bases separated the two germline ends. Germline lookup yields CDR1 SNHLY and CDR2 FYNNEI. The CDR3 DNA follows: TGTGCCAGCAGCTTAACAGGGCGCAATCAGCCCCAGCATTTT. This translates into CASSLTGRNQPQHF.

This clone was counted a few times. The V call is TRBV28, the J call TRBJ1-1; D possibly corresponds to TRBD1 (6 bases). Trimming took off 3 bases at V and 11 bases at J, with 16 bases between the two ends. The germline gives CDR1 MDHEN, CDR2 SYDVKM. The CDR3 loop spans 13 amino acids. The CDR3 nucleotides are TGTGCCAGCAGTTTTCAGGGGTCCCAGACGGCTTTCTTT. This encodes CASSFQGSQTAFF.